This TCR beta chain was identified in a study of blood T cell repertoires in COVID-19. CDR1 is LNHDA and CDR2 is SQIVND in the germline V gene (reference sequence). V shed 3 bases and J shed 2 bases, with 11 bases lying between them. The CDR3 runs 15 residues. Original methodology: Scientists estimated how many nucleated cells there were by amplifying reference gene primers. Clones were sequenced by immunoSEQ multiplex PCR, and TCRdb holds only the in-frame ones, with some missing. The V and J calls and clone size were taken over from that table, and D and trimming were inferred from the DNA. The sample includes tens of thousands of clones, roughly four fifths of them seen just once.

The sequence derives from a human donor in a cohort sampled during active COVID-19. The sample consisted of peripheral blood. This chain connects TRBV19 to TRBJ1-3; unclear D gene. The CDR3 reads CASSILVAAGNTIYF. CDR3 coding DNA: TGTGCCAGTAGTATTTTGGTTGCAGCTGGAAACACCATATATTTT.